These 18 T cell receptor beta chains were sequenced from one sample in a study of cytomegalovirus exposure and HLA in healthy donors. Clones were sequenced by immunoSEQ multiplex PCR, and TCRdb holds only the in-frame ones, with some missing. The sample lists 190,000 or so clones; approximately 84% were seen once. Sequences were obtained from PBMCs. The receptor set was obtained from a woman in her late teens or twenties in good health and CMV-seropositive.

The chain combines TRBV2 with TRBJ2-3; D call uncertain. From germline, CDR1 is SNHLY and CDR2 FYNNEI. The CDR3 runs 14 residues. Between the trimmed V and J ends, which lost 4 bases and 2 bases, there was a span of 10 bases. This CDR3 reads CASSVDWVTDTQYF. The CDR3 DNA is TGTGCCAGCAGTGTTGACTGGGTCACAGATACGCAGTATTTT.

V and J are TRBV7-9 and TRBJ2-1; 7 nucleotides line up with TRBD2. The CDR3 length is 15 residues. CDR1 and CDR2 (germline): SEHNR, FQNEAQ (reference sequence). With V trimmed by 5 bases and J by 2 bases, 6 bases remained unmatched. The CDR3: CASSPTGGTYNEQFF. The CDR3 nucleotides read TGTGCCAGCAGCCCAACCGGGGGGACCTACAATGAGCAGTTCTTC.

This clone has a count of ten or more. The chain links TRBV2 to TRBJ1-2, with D possibly TRBD1 on 5 matching bases. Trimming cost V 1 base and J 5 bases, with 14 bases left between them. The CDR3 extends over 15 amino acids. Germline V gene data show CDR1 as SNHLY and CDR2 as FYNNEI. CDR3 coding DNA: TGTGCCAGCAGTGAAGGGGGTGGGGCATGGTATGGCTACACCTTC. This translates into CASSEGGGAWYGYTF. The full variable domain, in which reference TRBV2 and TRBJ1-2 provide the parts outside the CDR3, is EPEVTQTPSHQVTQMGQEVILRCVPISNHLYFYWYRQILGQKVEFLVSFYNNEISEKSEIFDDQFSVERPDGSNFTLKIRSTKLEDSAMYFCASSEGGGAWYGYTFGSGTRLTVV.

This clone was observed a single time. This chain joins TRBV4-1 and TRBJ2-1; 7 bases are a match to TRBD2. There are 15 residues in the CDR3. Germline V lookup: CDR1 MGHRA, CDR2 YSYEKL. V dropped 4 bases and J dropped 4; count of bases not matched to a gene: 7. The CDR3 sequence is CASSLAGESYNEQFF. In nucleotides, the CDR3 is TGCGCCAGCAGCCTGGCGGGGGAATCGTACAATGAGCAGTTCTTC.

The chain links TRBV5-8 to TRBJ2-7; 10 bases line up with TRBD2. The CDR3 is 16 residues long. J was trimmed by 4 bases and V by 0 bases; bases with no gene match: 7. Germline V lookup: CDR1 SGHTS, CDR2 YDEGEE. CDR3 in DNA: TGTGCCAGCAGCTTGGCCACTAGCGGGGTTCATTACGAGCAGTACTTC. Translating it yields CASSLATSGVHYEQYF. The variable domain in full, with the rest retrieved from reference TRBV5-8 and TRBJ2-7, is EAGVTQSPTHLIKTRGQQATLRCSPISGHTSVYWYQQALGLGLQFLLWYDEGEERNRGNFPPRFSGRQFPNYSSELNVNALELEDSALYLCASSLATSGVHYEQYFGPGTRLTVT.

The chain joins TRBV25-1 to TRBJ2-7; maybe TRBD2 (6 bases). The V gene lost 6 bases and the J gene lost 0 bases, with 12 bases spanning the gap. Germline V gives CDR1 MGHDK, CDR2 SYGVNS. This CDR3 spans 14 amino acids. CDR3 sequence (DNA): TGTGCCAGCAGCTTTCGGGGGTACTCCTACGAGCAGTACTTC. This gives the protein CASSFRGYSYEQYF.

This clone was seen once. V is TRBV18 and J is TRBJ1-2, with 7 bases aligning to TRBD1. The CDR3 consists of 14 residues. Germline CDR1 is KGHSH and CDR2 is LQKENI. Trimming at V came to 4 bases and at J to 4 bases, leaving 6 bases not matched to a gene. Here the CDR3 reads CASSLGTATYGYTF. In DNA form, the CDR3 reads TGTGCCAGCTCACTGGGGACAGCAACCTATGGCTACACCTTC. Together with reference TRBV18 and TRBJ1-2, the CDR3 gives the full variable domain: NAGVMQNPRHLVRRRGQEARLRCSPMKGHSHVYWYRQLPEEGLKFMVYLQKENIIDESGMPKERFSAEFPKEGPSILRIQQVVRGDSAAYFCASSLGTATYGYTFGSGTRLTVV.

The rearrangement uses TRBV5-1 and TRBJ1-3; the D gene is possibly TRBD1 (5 bases). CDR3 length: 15 residues. Trimming removed 4 bases at V and 1 base at J, with 12 bases between. Germline loops: CDR1 SGHRS, CDR2 YFSETQ. The CDR3 region has the DNA TGCGCCAGCAGCCGTGACCGGGGGTCTGGAAACACCATATATTTT. Translation gives CASSRDRGSGNTIYF.

The chain combines TRBV15 with TRBJ2-3, with TRBD1 as a possible D gene (5 bases). The CDR3 consists of 14 residues. Germline CDR1 is LNHNV and CDR2 is YYDKDF (reference sequence). V was cut by 4 bases and J by 0 bases, with 8 bases left in between. The CDR3 here is CATSKGRSTDTQYF. CDR3 nucleotides: TGTGCCACCAGCAAGGGGCGAAGCACAGATACGCAGTATTTT.

This rearrangement joins TRBV6-1 to TRBJ2-2; D is possibly TRBD1 (6 bases). V lost 7 bases to trimming and J lost 5 bases, with 11 bases between them. CDR3 length: 13 residues. Per the germline V gene, CDR1 is MNHNS and CDR2 is SASEGT. The CDR3 DNA reads TGTGCCAGCACCCAGGGGAGAACCGGGGAGCTGTTTTTT. Protein sequence: CASTQGRTGELFF.

The chain has TRBV5-1 and TRBJ2-7, with 9 positions matching TRBD2. Trimming took 4 bases from V and 6 from J; bases not matched to a gene: 2. From germline, CDR1 is SGHRS and CDR2 YFSETQ. The CDR3 spans 12 residues. CDR3 residues: CASSAGGAEQYF. In nucleotides, the CDR3 is TGCGCCAGCAGCGCGGGGGGGGCCGAGCAGTACTTC.

The gene calls are TRBV4-3 and TRBJ2-7; TRBD1 might be the D (6 bases). The CDR3 runs to 15 residues. V shed 1 base and J shed 3 bases, with 13 bases lying between them. Per germline, CDR1 LGHNA and CDR2 YSLEER. As DNA, the CDR3 is TGCGCCAGCAGCCAAGGGGCACAGGGAATCTACGAGCAGTACTTC. Its protein is CASSQGAQGIYEQYF.

In DNA, the CDR3 is TGTGCCAGTAGTTCACAGGGGGCAAGCAATCAGCCCCAGCATTTT. Its translation: CASSSQGASNQPQHF. The chain joins TRBV19 to TRBJ1-5; 9 nucleotides match TRBD1. This CDR3 comprises 15 residues. Germline V gives CDR1 LNHDA, CDR2 SQIVND (reference sequence). V shed 5 bases and J 1 base; nucleotides not matched to a gene: 3.

The V and J genes are TRBV21-1 and TRBJ2-1; the listed D gene, TRBD1, was not tested against the DNA. TRBV21-1 has pseudogene status. This CDR3 spans 15 amino acids. CDR3 in amino acids: CASTPGGQGANEQFF. The CDR3 nucleotides read TGTGCCAGCACCCCCGGGGGACAGGGGGCGAATGAGCAGTTCTTC.

This rearrangement joins TRBV6-5 to TRBJ2-5; 8 bases align to TRBD1. The V gene end was trimmed by 0 bases and the J gene end by 1 base; junction bases not matched to a gene: 4. CDR3 size: 16 residues. The V gene's germline CDR1 is MNHEY and CDR2 SVGAGI. The CDR3 DNA follows: TGTGCCAGCAGTTACTCCCCCGGGACAGGCCAAGAGACCCAGTACTTC. Its translation: CASSYSPGTGQETQYF.

The genes are TRBV18 and TRBJ2-7, with 7 bases that match TRBD1. Unmatched junction bases numbered 5, after V lost 3 bases and J lost 3 bases. The CDR3 is 14 amino acids. Germline lookup yields CDR1 KGHSH and CDR2 LQKENI. The CDR3 DNA follows: TGTGCCAGCTCACCGCCCCCAGGGGGCTACGAGCAGTACTTC. It codes for CASSPPPGGYEQYF.

J is TRBJ2-3 and V is TRBV7-8; 16 bases are a match to TRBD2. Trimming removed 0 bases from V and 1 base from J; junction bases left unmatched: 4. The CDR3 sequence is 19 residues long. From germline, CDR1 is SGHVS and CDR2 FQNEAQ. CDR3 sequence: CASSLALGTSGGGTDTQYF. The CDR3 DNA reads as TGTGCCAGCAGCTTAGCGCTCGGGACTAGCGGGGGGGGCACAGATACGCAGTATTTT.

The V gene is TRBV13, the J gene TRBJ2-7; 8 nucleotides align to TRBD1. Germline V gives CDR1 PRHDT, CDR2 FYEKMQ (reference sequence). V was pared by 5 bases and J by 7 bases, with 7 bases of the junction left unmatched. The CDR3 has 13 amino acids. CDR3 sequence: CASSLRGLEEQYF. The CDR3 DNA reads as TGTGCCAGCAGCCTCAGGGGGCTGGAGGAGCAGTACTTC.